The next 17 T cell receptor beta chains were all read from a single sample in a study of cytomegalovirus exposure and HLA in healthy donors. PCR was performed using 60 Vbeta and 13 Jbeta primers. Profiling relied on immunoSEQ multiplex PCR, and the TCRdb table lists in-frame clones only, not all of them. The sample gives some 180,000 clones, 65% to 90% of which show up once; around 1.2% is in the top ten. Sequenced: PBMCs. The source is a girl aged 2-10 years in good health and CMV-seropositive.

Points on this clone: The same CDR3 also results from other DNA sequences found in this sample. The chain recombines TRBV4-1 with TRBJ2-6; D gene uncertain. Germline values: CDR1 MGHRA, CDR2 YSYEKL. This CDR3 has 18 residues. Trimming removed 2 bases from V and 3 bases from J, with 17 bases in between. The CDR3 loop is CASSQIRVSPRGANVLTF. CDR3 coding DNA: TGCGCCAGCAGCCAAATCCGGGTTTCCCCTCGTGGGGCCAACGTCCTGACTTTC.

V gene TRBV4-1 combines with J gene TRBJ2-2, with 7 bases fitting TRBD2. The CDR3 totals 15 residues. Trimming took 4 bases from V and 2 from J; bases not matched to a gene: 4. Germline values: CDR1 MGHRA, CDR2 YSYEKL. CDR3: CASSRERGNTGELFF. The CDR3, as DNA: TGCGCCAGCAGCCGTGAGCGGGGTAACACCGGGGAGCTGTTTTTT.

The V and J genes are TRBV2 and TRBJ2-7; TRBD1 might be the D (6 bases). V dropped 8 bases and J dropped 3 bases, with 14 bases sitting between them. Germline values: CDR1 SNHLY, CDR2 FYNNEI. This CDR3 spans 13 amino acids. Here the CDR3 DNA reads TGTGCCAGCCTCCGGGACAACTTCTACGAGCAGTACTTC. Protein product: CASLRDNFYEQYF.

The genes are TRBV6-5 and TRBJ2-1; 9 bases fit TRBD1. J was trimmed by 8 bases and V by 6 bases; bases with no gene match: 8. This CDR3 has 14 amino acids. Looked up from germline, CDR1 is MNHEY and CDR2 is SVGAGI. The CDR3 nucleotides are TGTGCCAGCAGCAGGGACAGGGAGTTTGATGAGCAGTTCTTC. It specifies CASSRDREFDEQFF.

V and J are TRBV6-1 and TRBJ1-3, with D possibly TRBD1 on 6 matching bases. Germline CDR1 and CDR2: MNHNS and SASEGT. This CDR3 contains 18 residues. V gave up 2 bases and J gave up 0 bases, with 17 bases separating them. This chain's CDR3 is CASSEPGSGALSGNTIYF. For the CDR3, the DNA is TGTGCCAGCAGTGAACCCGGGTCAGGGGCCCTCTCTGGAAACACCATATATTTT.

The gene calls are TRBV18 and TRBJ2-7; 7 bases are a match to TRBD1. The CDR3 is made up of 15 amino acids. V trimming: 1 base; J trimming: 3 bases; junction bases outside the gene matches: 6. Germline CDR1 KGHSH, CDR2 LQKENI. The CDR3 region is CASSPQGQDYYEQYF. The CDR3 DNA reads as TGTGCCAGCTCACCACAAGGACAGGATTACTACGAGCAGTACTTC.

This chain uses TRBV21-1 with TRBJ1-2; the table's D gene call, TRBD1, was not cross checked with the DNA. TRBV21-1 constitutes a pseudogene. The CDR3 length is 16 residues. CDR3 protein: CASSKANRGPNYGYTF. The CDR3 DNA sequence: TGTGCCAGCAGCAAAGCGAACAGGGGGCCGAACTATGGCTACACCTTC.

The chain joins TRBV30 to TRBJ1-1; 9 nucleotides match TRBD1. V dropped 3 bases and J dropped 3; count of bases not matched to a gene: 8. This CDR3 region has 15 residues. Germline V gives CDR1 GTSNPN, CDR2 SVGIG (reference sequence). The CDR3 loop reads CAWRTGTGSYTEAFF. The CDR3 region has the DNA TGTGCCTGGAGGACGGGGACAGGGAGCTACACTGAAGCTTTCTTT.

The CDR3 sequence is CASSYSPGPAYEQYF. The DNA of the CDR3 is TGTGCCAGCAGTTACTCTCCTGGGCCTGCCTACGAGCAGTACTTC. The chain recombines TRBV6-5 with TRBJ2-5; D uncertain. TRBJ2-7 explains the end of the DNA better; the J call may be wrong. In germline, CDR1 is MNHEY, CDR2 SVGAGI. The length of the CDR3 is 15 residues.

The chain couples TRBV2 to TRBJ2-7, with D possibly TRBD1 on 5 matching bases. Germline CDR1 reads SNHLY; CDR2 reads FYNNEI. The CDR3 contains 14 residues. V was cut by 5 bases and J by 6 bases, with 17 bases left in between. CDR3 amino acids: CASSQSWQGGEQYF. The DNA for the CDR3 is TGTGCCAGCAGTCAATCCTGGCAGGGCGGCGAGCAGTACTTC.

CDR3 sequence (DNA): TGTGCCAGCAGCGTATCTAGACAGGGGACCCGCACAGATACGCAGTATTTT. It translates to CASSVSRQGTRTDTQYF. The gene calls are TRBV9 and TRBJ2-3; 8 nucleotides match TRBD1. CDR1 is SGDLS, CDR2 YYNGEE, per germline. The ends lost 1 base at V and 1 base at J; junction bases unmatched: 8. This CDR3 comprises 17 residues. The full variable domain, completed using reference TRBV9 and TRBJ2-3, is DSGVTQTPKHLITATGQRVTLRCSPRSGDLSVYWYQQSLDQGLQFLIQYYNGEERAKGNILERFSAQQFPDLHSELNLSSLELGDSALYFCASSVSRQGTRTDTQYFGPGTRLTVL.

CDR3 bases: TGTGCCAGCAGCTTAAACATCCAGTTGCCCCAGCATTTT. It encodes CASSLNIQLPQHF. The chain joins TRBV7-2 to TRBJ1-5, with D unclear. Germline CDR1 is SGHTA and CDR2 is FQGNSA. The CDR3 spans 13 residues. The V end lost 2 bases, the J end lost 9 bases, and 11 bases lay between the germline ends.

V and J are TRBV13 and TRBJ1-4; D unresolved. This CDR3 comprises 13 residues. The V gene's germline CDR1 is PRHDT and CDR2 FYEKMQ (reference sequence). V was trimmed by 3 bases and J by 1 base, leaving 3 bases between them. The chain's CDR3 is CASSFLTNEKLFF. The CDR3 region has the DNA TGTGCCAGCAGCTTCTTAACTAATGAAAAACTGTTTTTT.

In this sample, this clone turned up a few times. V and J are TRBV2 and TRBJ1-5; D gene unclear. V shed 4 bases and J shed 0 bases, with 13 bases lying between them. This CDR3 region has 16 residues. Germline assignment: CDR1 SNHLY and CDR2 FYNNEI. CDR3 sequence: CASSGRIGDSNQPQHF. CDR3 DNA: TGTGCCAGCAGTGGGAGGATCGGGGATAGCAATCAGCCCCAGCATTTT.

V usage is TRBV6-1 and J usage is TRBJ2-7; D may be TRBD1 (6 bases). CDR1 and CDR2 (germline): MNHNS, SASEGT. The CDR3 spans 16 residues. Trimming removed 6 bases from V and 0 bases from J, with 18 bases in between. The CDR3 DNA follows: TGTGCCAGCAGGGAATACTTACAGGGCTTCTCCTACGAGCAGTACTTC. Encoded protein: CASREYLQGFSYEQYF.

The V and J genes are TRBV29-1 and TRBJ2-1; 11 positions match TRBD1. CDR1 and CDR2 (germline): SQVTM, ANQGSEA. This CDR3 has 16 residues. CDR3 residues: CSQIPGGQGGDNEQFF. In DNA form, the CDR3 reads TGCAGTCAAATTCCTGGGGGACAGGGGGGAGACAATGAGCAGTTCTTC.

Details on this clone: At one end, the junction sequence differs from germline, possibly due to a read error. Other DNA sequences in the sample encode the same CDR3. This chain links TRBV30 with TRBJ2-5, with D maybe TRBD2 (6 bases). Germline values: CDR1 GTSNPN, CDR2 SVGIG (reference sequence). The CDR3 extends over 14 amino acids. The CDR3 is CAWSFGGGRETQYF. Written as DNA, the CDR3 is TGCGCCTGGAGTTTCGGTGGAGGGAGGGAGACCCAGTACTTC.